What follows describes a single T cell receptor (beta chain). Generated by immunoSEQ multiplex PCR, the TCRdb table keeps only in-frame clones and is missing some. This sample has fewer than 200,000 clones; roughly 89% occur once, and the top ten carry 0.88%. This sample is drawn from a study of blood T cell repertoires in COVID-19. Germline CDR1 MRHNA, CDR2 SNTAGT. The CDR3 extends over 15 amino acids. V gave up 8 bases and J gave up 7 bases; unmatched junction bases: 8. The gene calls are TRBV6-4 and TRBJ2-2, with 12 bases identical to TRBD2. The clonotype originates from a woman between 18 and 29 years old who had recovered from COVID-19. The sample taken for sequencing was peripheral blood. The CDR3 spells CASSWTSGTVGELFF. The CDR3 DNA reads as TGTGCCAGCTCCTGGACTAGCGGGACGGTCGGGGAGCTGTTTTTT.